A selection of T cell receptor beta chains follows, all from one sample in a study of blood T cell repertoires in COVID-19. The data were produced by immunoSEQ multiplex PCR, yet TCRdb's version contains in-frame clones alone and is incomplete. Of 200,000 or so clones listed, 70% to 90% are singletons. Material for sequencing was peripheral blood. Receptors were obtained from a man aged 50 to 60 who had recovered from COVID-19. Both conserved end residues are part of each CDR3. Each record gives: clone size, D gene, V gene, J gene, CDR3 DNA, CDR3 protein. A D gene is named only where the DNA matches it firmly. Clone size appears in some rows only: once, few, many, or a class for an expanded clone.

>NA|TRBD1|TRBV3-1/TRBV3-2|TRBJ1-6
TGTGCCAGCAGCTCCGGGACAGGGGGATCACCCCTCCACTTT
CASSSGTGGSPLHF
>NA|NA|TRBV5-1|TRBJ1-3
TGCGCCAGCAGCCTCTTCCCCACCTCGTATGCGGACACCATATATTTT
CASSLFPTSYADTIYF
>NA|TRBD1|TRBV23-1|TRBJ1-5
TGCGCCAGCAGTCAAACACTACCACAGGGGAAAGCGGATAGCAATCAGCCCCAGCATTTT
CASSQTLPQGKADSNQPQHF
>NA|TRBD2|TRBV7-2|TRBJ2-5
TGTGCCAGCAGCGCCGGACTAGCGGGAAAAGGGACCCAGTACTTC
CASSAGLAGKGTQYF
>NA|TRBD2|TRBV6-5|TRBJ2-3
TGTGCCAGTCTGGGTAGCGGGAGACGGGATACGCAGTATTTT
CASLGSGRRDTQYF
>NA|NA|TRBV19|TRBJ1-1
TGTGCCAGTAGTATACAGGGAGGAGACACTGAAGCTTTCTTT
CASSIQGGDTEAFF
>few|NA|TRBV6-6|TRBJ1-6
TGTGCCAGCAGTTACGATCTGTACAGTTCACCCCTCCACTTT
CASSYDLYSSPLHF
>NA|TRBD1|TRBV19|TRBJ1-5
TGTGCCAGTAGCCAGGGACAGGGGATGGTAGGCAATCAGCCCCAGCATTTT
CASSQGQGMVGNQPQHF
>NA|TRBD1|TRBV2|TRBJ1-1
TGTGCCAGCAGGAGGGAGGGACAGGGGAGCACTGAAGCTTTCTTT
CASRREGQGSTEAFF
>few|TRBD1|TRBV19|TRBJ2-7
TGTGCCACCAGACCCGGGACAGGGCTGCACGAGCAGTACTTC
CATRPGTGLHEQYF
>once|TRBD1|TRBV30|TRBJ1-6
TGTGCCGGCAGACAGGGTGGTAATTCACCCCTCCACTTT
CAGRQGGNSPLHF
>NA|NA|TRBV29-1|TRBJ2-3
TGCAGCGTTGAAGATCCTGGCCGAGGGCGCGGGACCACAGATACGCAGTATTTT
CSVEDPGRGRGTTDTQYF
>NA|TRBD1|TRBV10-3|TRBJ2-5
TGTGCCATCAGTGAGTCGACAGGGCAGGGGGCACGGGAGACCCAGTACTTC
CAISESTGQGARETQYF
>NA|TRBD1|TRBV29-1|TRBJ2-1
TGCAGCGTTGGTACAGGGGGATCGGGGAATGAGCAGTTCTTC
CSVGTGGSGNEQFF
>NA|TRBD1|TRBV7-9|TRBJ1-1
TGTGCCAGCAGTCACGGGACAGGACCATCTGAAGCTTTCTTT
CASSHGTGPSEAFF
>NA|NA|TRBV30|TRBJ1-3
TGTGCCTGGAGTGTAACTCTGACTTGGGGCCTTTCTGGAAACACCATATATTTT
CAWSVTLTWGLSGNTIYF
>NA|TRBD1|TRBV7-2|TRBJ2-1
TGTGCCAGCAGCTTAGGACCGGACAGGGGGCGAAGATGGGGAAATGAGCAGTTCTTC
CASSLGPDRGRRWGNEQFF
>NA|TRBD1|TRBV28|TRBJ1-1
TGTGCCAGCAGTTTGAGTTCAGGGGGGTGGAAGTATGCTGAAGCTTTCTTT
CASSLSSGGWKYAEAFF
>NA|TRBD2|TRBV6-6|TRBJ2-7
TGTGCCAGCAGTTACGGGACTAGAAACTACGAGCAGTACTTC
CASSYGTRNYEQYF
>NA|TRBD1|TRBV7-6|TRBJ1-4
TGTGCCAGCAGCCCCACAGGGGGCAGGATTGAAAAACTGTTTTTT
CASSPTGGRIEKLFF
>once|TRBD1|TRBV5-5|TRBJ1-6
TGTGCCAGCCATCGGGACAGGGACTCACCCCTCCACTTT
CASHRDRDSPLHF
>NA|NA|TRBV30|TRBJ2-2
TGTGCCAGACAAGGGGCAGGGGCGAGTACCGGGGAGCTGTTTTTT
CARQGAGASTGELFF
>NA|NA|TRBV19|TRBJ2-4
TGTGCCAGTAGTGAACAGGGCGGCAAAAACATTCAGTACTTC
CASSEQGGKNIQYF
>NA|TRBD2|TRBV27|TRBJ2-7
TGTGCCAGCAGTCCCCGACTAGCGGGAGGCTACGAGCAGTACTTC
CASSPRLAGGYEQYF
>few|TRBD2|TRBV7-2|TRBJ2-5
TGTGCCAGCAGCGGACCCCGGACTAGCGGGAGGTGGCAAGAGACCCAGTACTTC
CASSGPRTSGRWQETQYF
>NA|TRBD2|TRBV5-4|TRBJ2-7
TGTGCCAGCAGCGACGGGACTAGCGGGAATCGATACGAGCAGTACTTC
CASSDGTSGNRYEQYF
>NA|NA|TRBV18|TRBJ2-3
TGTGCCAGCTCACCGGCGGGGGCGGGAAGCACAGATACGCAGTATTTT
CASSPAGAGSTDTQYF